This TCR beta chain was obtained from a study of vaccination effects on CD4 cells after COVID-19. Measured with immunoSEQ multiplex PCR; TCRdb has only the in-frame clones, and not every one. The sample gives over 45,000 clones, about 67% of which show up once; nearly 5.5% is in the top ten. Only a few counts were recorded for this clone. Its antigen is unidentified. Following 10 days of culture, CD4+ T cells were isolated. The vaccine recipients had no prior SARS-CoV-2 infection, with negative nucleocapsid antibodies. IL-2 medium was substituted for half the medium on days 3 and 7. Germline lookup yields CDR1 MNHEY and CDR2 SVGAGI. CDR3 size: 15 residues. V was trimmed by 1 base and J by 5 bases, leaving 11 bases between them.

The receptor was derived from a human donor who received a COVID-19 vaccine. This specimen was CD4+ T cells from PBMCs cultured without peptide, taken before COVID-19 vaccination. The chain has TRBV6-5 and TRBJ2-2; D is tentatively TRBD1 or TRBD2 (5 bases each). CDR3 bases: TGTGCCAGCAGTTACTGGGGGACCGAGACCGGGGAGCTGTTTTTT. Its translation is CASSYWGTETGELFF.